The 28 T cell receptor beta chains listed next were all sequenced from one sample in a study of monozygotic twins with cystic fibrosis. Produced via immunoSEQ multiplex PCR; TCRdb's table is partial and in-frame only. The data hold about 36,000 clones, with approximately 87% observed a single time. The sequencing sample was made of blood. These receptors all come from a girl aged 2 to 10 with cystic fibrosis.

The chain employs TRBV2 and TRBJ1-1; no clear D. Germline loops: CDR1 SNHLY, CDR2 FYNNEI. There are 13 residues in the CDR3. Trimming cost V 5 bases and J 0 bases, with 7 bases left between them. The CDR3 DNA reads as TGTGCCAGCAGTAGTCGGTTGAACACTGAAGCTTTCTTT. Translated, it gives CASSSRLNTEAFF. Supplemented by reference TRBV2 and TRBJ1-1, the full variable domain reads EPEVTQTPSHQVTQMGQEVILRCVPISNHLYFYWYRQILGQKVEFLVSFYNNEISEKSEIFDDQFSVERPDGSNFTLKIRSTKLEDSAMYFCASSSRLNTEAFFGQGTRLTVV.

The CDR3 sequence: CATSRERGGRSDTQYF. The CDR3 DNA reads as TGTGCCACCAGCAGAGAGCGGGGGGGACGATCAGATACGCAGTATTTT. The gene calls are TRBV15 and TRBJ2-3; 9 positions agree with TRBD2. The CDR3 has 16 residues. CDR1 LNHNV and CDR2 YYDKDF come from the germline V gene (reference sequence). The trim removed 0 bases at V and 4 bases at J, leaving 5 bases unmatched. Complete variable domain (other parts from reference TRBV15 and TRBJ2-3): DAMVIQNPRYQVTQFGKPVTLSCSQTLNHNVMYWYQQKSSQAPKLLFHYYDKDFNNEADTPDNFQSRRPNTSFCFLDIRSPGLGDTAMYLCATSRERGGRSDTQYFGPGTRLTVL.

V is TRBV19 and J is TRBJ1-5; 12 nucleotides match TRBD1. CDR1 and CDR2 (germline): LNHDA, SQIVND (reference sequence). The V and J ends lost 6 bases and 7 bases, in that order; junction bases with no gene match: 7. The CDR3 has 15 residues. CDR3 DNA sequence: TGTGCCAGTAGACCCCGAGGGACAGGGGGCCAGCCCCAGCATTTT. This sequence encodes CASRPRGTGGQPQHF.

The rearrangement uses TRBV6-5 and TRBJ2-5; TRBD2 matches 15 bases. CDR3 length: 15 amino acids. Germline-derived CDR1 and CDR2 are MNHEY and SVGAGI. V dropped 6 bases and J dropped 3; count of bases not matched to a gene: 2. CDR3 region: CASRRTSGGEETQYF. CDR3 DNA: TGTGCCAGCAGGAGGACTAGCGGGGGGGAAGAGACCCAGTACTTC.

The chain has TRBV5-1 and TRBJ1-1, with D perhaps TRBD1 (5 bases). CDR1 and CDR2 (germline): SGHRS, YFSETQ. This CDR3 spans 14 amino acids. V was trimmed by 4 bases and J by 1 base, leaving 11 bases between them. Here the CDR3 reads CASSADGQNTEAFF. The CDR3 DNA reads TGCGCCAGCAGCGCCGACGGACAGAACACTGAAGCTTTCTTT.

CDR3 nucleotide sequence: TGTGCCAGCAGGTTAACAGGGGGCGGGGAGACCCAGTACTTC. Translation: CASRLTGGGETQYF. The chain has TRBV6-1 and TRBJ2-5, with 9 bases aligning to TRBD1. Germline trimming cut 6 bases from V and 5 bases from J; bases unmatched to any gene: 7. The CDR3 extends over 14 amino acids. Looked up from germline, CDR1 is MNHNS and CDR2 is SASEGT.

The chain employs TRBV6-5 and TRBJ2-5; 10 bases are shared with TRBD1. Unmatched junction bases numbered 2, after V lost 5 bases and J lost 5 bases. Germline lookup yields CDR1 MNHEY and CDR2 SVGAGI. The CDR3 is 13 residues long. This chain's CDR3 is CASSRQGAETQYF. For the CDR3, the DNA is TGTGCCAGCAGTCGACAGGGGGCCGAGACCCAGTACTTC.

The count of this clone is one. The chain recombines TRBV27 with TRBJ2-7; possibly TRBD1 for D (6 bases). Germline CDR1 reads MNHEY; CDR2 reads SMNVEV (reference sequence). This CDR3 is 14 amino acids long. V lost 3 bases to trimming and J lost 4 bases, with 13 bases between them. Written as DNA, the CDR3 is TGTGCCAGCAGTTTCAAGGGACAAGTATACGAGCAGTACTTC. It codes for CASSFKGQVYEQYF.

This clone was detected only once. The rearrangement links TRBV11-2 to TRBJ2-7; a possible D gene is TRBD1 (5 bases). The ends were cut back, 1 base at V and 3 bases at J, with 13 bases in the middle. Germline CDR1 reads SGHAT; CDR2 reads FQNNGV. The CDR3 runs to 15 residues. The CDR3 here is CASSLGWGDLYEQYF. CDR3 in DNA: TGTGCCAGCAGCTTAGGATGGGGCGATCTCTACGAGCAGTACTTC.

The V gene is TRBV14, the J gene TRBJ1-3; D uncertain. Trimming stripped 1 base from V and 2 bases from J, with 6 bases between. This CDR3 comprises 14 residues. Looked up from germline, CDR1 is SGHDN and CDR2 is FVKESK. The CDR3 DNA reads TGTGCCAGCAGCCAAGTGAGGGCTGGAAACACCATATATTTT. It yields the protein CASSQVRAGNTIYF.

The chain joins TRBV7-9 to TRBJ1-1; no clear D gene. The V gene lost 8 bases and the J gene lost 8 bases, with 12 bases spanning the gap. This CDR3 comprises 11 residues. Germline V gene sequence: CDR1 SEHNR, CDR2 FQNEAQ (reference sequence). The CDR3 region has the DNA TGTGCCAGCGATTTTGGGCCAGAAGCTTTCTTT. It translates to CASDFGPEAFF. The full variable domain, rest sourced from reference TRBV7-9 and TRBJ1-1, is DTGVSQNPRHKITKRGQNVTFRCDPISEHNRLYWYRQTLGQGPEFLTYFQNEAQLEKSRLLSDRFSAERPKGSFSTLEIQRTEQGDSAMYLCASDFGPEAFFGQGTRLTVV.

This clone was observed a few times. The V gene is TRBV10-3, the J gene TRBJ1-6; 10 positions match TRBD1. Germline CDR1 is ENHRY and CDR2 is SYGVKD. After removal of 4 bases from V and 2 bases from J, the junction contained 2 bases not matched to a gene. The CDR3 sequence is 16 residues long. CDR3 amino acids: CAISGDRGTYNSPLHF. CDR3 coding DNA: TGTGCCATCAGTGGGGACAGGGGCACCTATAATTCACCCCTCCACTTT.

The rearrangement uses TRBV15 and TRBJ2-2; TRBD1 might be the D (6 bases). Germline CDR1 and CDR2: LNHNV and YYDKDF (reference sequence). The CDR3 is made up of 14 amino acids. The ends were cut back, 5 bases at V and 4 bases at J, with 11 bases in the middle. This CDR3 reads CATSDQGFTGELFF. For the CDR3, the DNA is TGTGCCACCAGCGACCAGGGGTTCACCGGGGAGCTGTTTTTT.

This sequence joins TRBV6-6 and TRBJ1-2, with a possible D match to TRBD1 (6 bases). The V and J ends lost 4 bases and 4 bases respectively, with 16 bases between them. The V gene's germline CDR1 is MNHNY and CDR2 SVGAGI (reference sequence). The CDR3 sequence is 15 residues long. The CDR3 DNA is TGTGCCAGCAGTTTGGACACATCGACAGGCTATGGCTACACCTTC. The encoded protein is CASSLDTSTGYGYTF.

The rearrangement joins TRBV25-1 to TRBJ2-7; 8 nucleotides line up with TRBD2. With V trimmed by 2 bases and J by 0 bases, 0 bases remained unmatched. The CDR3 is 14 residues long. CDR1 and CDR2 from the germline V gene are MGHDK and SYGVNS. The CDR3 loop reads CASSESGSSYEQYF. The CDR3 region has the DNA TGTGCCAGCAGTGAAAGCGGGAGCTCCTACGAGCAGTACTTC.

V usage is TRBV18 and J usage is TRBJ2-7; 8 nucleotides agree with TRBD2. The trim removed 2 bases at V and 8 bases at J, leaving 8 bases unmatched. Germline V gene lookup returns CDR1 KGHSH and CDR2 LQKENI. The CDR3 is 14 amino acids. CDR3 region: CASSPDNSGEKQYF. In nucleotides, the CDR3 is TGTGCCAGCTCACCAGATAATAGCGGGGAAAAGCAGTACTTC.

The V gene is TRBV30, the J gene TRBJ2-5; D might be TRBD2 (6 bases). V was clipped by 5 bases and J by 5 bases, with 15 bases between them. This CDR3 region has 13 residues. Germline loops: CDR1 GTSNPN, CDR2 SVGIG (reference sequence). The CDR3 loop is CAWATAGYETQYF. The CDR3 region has the DNA TGTGCCTGGGCGACGGCGGGGTACGAGACCCAGTACTTC.

The CDR3 here is CASSVGTLWGDTQYF. CDR3 bases: TGTGCCAGCAGCGTCGGGACACTATGGGGAGATACGCAGTATTTT. The chain combines TRBV7-9 with TRBJ2-3; a weak D match, TRBD1 (6 bases). This CDR3 contains 15 residues. Trimming removed 5 bases at V and 5 bases at J, with 17 bases between. Germline values: CDR1 SEHNR, CDR2 FQNEAQ (reference sequence).

V and J are TRBV18 and TRBJ1-5, with TRBD1 matching 7 bases. The J segment lost 1 base and the V segment lost 8 bases, leaving 8 bases of the junction unmatched. From germline, CDR1 is KGHSH and CDR2 LQKENI. The CDR3 is 15 residues long. CDR3 sequence: CASATGAGSNQPQHF. The CDR3 DNA reads as TGTGCCAGCGCAACAGGGGCGGGGAGCAATCAGCCCCAGCATTTT.

V is TRBV7-2 and J is TRBJ2-3, with 7 nucleotides matching TRBD1. Germline V gene data show CDR1 as SGHTA and CDR2 as FQGNSA. The CDR3 length is 12 residues. V lost 5 bases to trimming and J lost 6 bases; unmatched junction nucleotides: 2. CDR3 DNA: TGTGCCAGCAGCCCCAGGGGGGATACGCAGTATTTT. Residues: CASSPRGDTQYF.

The chain links TRBV9 to TRBJ2-7, with 10 bases aligning to TRBD2. After removal of 4 bases from V and 7 bases from J, the junction contained 8 bases not matched to a gene. Germline V CDR1 and CDR2: SGDLS, YYNGEE. The CDR3 totals 14 residues. The CDR3 nucleotides read TGTGCCAGCAGCTCTCTAGCGGGGGCTGGGGAGCAGTACTTC. Translation: CASSSLAGAGEQYF.

The chain links TRBV5-3 to TRBJ2-2; either TRBD1 or TRBD2 may supply D (5 bases each). TRBV5-3 is filed as an ORF, its function uncertain. Between the trimmed V and J ends, which lost 0 bases and 4 bases, there was a span of 7 bases. The CDR3 consists of 14 residues. The CDR3 protein is CARSLEGTTGELFF. The DNA for the CDR3 is TGTGCCAGAAGCTTGGAAGGGACCACCGGGGAGCTGTTTTTT.

The chain combines TRBV14 with TRBJ1-1, with D perhaps matching TRBD1 (5 bases). The V gene lost 4 bases and the J gene lost 1 base, with 13 bases spanning the gap. The length of the CDR3 is 15 residues. CDR1 SGHDN and CDR2 FVKESK come from the germline V gene. For the CDR3, the DNA is TGTGCCAGCAGCCGAACCGGGACTGCGAACACTGAAGCTTTCTTT. It specifies CASSRTGTANTEAFF.

This clone was recorded once. The genes are TRBV7-7 and TRBJ2-5, with D perhaps matching TRBD2 (6 bases). Between the trimmed V and J ends, which lost 3 bases and 5 bases, there was a span of 16 bases. The CDR3 has 15 amino acids. Germline CDR1 and CDR2: SSHAT and FNYEAQ (reference sequence). The CDR3 DNA reads as TGTGCCAGCAGCTTGAATGCGGGGAGAAAGGAGACCCAGTACTTC. It translates to CASSLNAGRKETQYF. Based on the CDR3 plus reference TRBV7-7 and TRBJ2-5, the full variable domain is GAGVSQSPRYKVTKRGQDVTLRCDPISSHATLYWYQQALGQGPEFLTYFNYEAQPDKSGLPSDRFSAERPEGSISTLTIQRTEQRDSAMYRCASSLNAGRKETQYFGPGTRLLVL.

The chain recombines TRBV11-2 with TRBJ1-1; D call uncertain. Germline CDR1 reads SGHAT; CDR2 reads FQNNGV. The CDR3 has 11 amino acids. Trimming pared 9 bases from V and 2 bases from J, leaving 7 bases between. The DNA of the CDR3 is TGTGCCAGTAAAGAAAACACTGAAGCTTTCTTT. Translating it yields CASKENTEAFF.

The chain employs TRBV5-4 and TRBJ2-7; a weak D match, TRBD1 (6 bases). Germline V gene sequence: CDR1 SGHNT, CDR2 YYREEE (reference sequence). The CDR3 has 16 amino acids. V was cut by 4 bases and J by 1 base, with 18 bases left in between. The CDR3 DNA follows: TGTGCCAGCAGCCGAGGATGGACAGACCCGTCCTACGAGCAGTACTTC. It encodes CASSRGWTDPSYEQYF.

This chain joins TRBV20-1 and TRBJ2-7; no reliable D call. From germline, CDR1 is DFQATT and CDR2 SNEGSKA (reference sequence). V lost 6 bases to trimming and J lost 3 bases, with 9 bases between them. CDR3 length equals 11 residues. The DNA for the CDR3 is TGCAGTGCCACTAACCGCTACGAGCAGTACTTC. Its translation is CSATNRYEQYF.

The V and J genes are TRBV14 and TRBJ1-1, with D possibly being TRBD1 (5 bases). Germline V lookup: CDR1 SGHDN, CDR2 FVKESK. V lost 2 bases and J 4 bases, leaving 14 bases between the germline ends. The CDR3 has 15 amino acids. The CDR3 spells CASSQRWGSGTEAFF. CDR3 DNA: TGTGCCAGCAGCCAAAGGTGGGGGAGTGGCACTGAAGCTTTCTTT.